Listed below are T cell receptor beta chains from one sample, sequenced in a study of identical twins. TCRdb used MiXCR to reprocess the 5' RACE reads, holding one entry per CDR3 protein. The table shows 690,000 or so distinct CDR3 sequences, with over 8.5% occurring only once. This sample was also put to use in a study of yellow fever vaccine responses in identical twins.

Sequenced input: PBMCs. These receptors were collected from a woman between 18 and 29 years old in good health. Both conserved end residues are part of each CDR3. The D gene is left open where the match is weak. For some rows the clone size is stated as once, few or many, or as a class when expanded; others skip it.

TGTGCCAGCAGCCTGGGGGGACAGGGGGCGTACGAGCAGTACTTC	CASSLGGQGAYEQYF	many	TRBD1	TRBV7-6	TRBJ2-7
TGTGCCAGCAGCATCGTCACAGATACGCAGTATTTT	CASSIVTDTQYF	-	-	TRBV7-9	TRBJ2-3
TGCGCCAGCAGTCCTACTAGAGGCGAGCAGTACTTC	CASSPTRGEQYF	many	-	TRBV5-1	TRBJ2-7
TGCAGTGCTGAACGGGACGGATACACAGATACGCAGTATTTT	CSAERDGYTDTQYF	few	-	TRBV20-1	TRBJ2-3
TGTGCCAGCAGCGACCACAGGGGGGGGAACACCGGGGAGCTGTTTTTT	CASSDHRGGNTGELFF	few	-	TRBV7-2	TRBJ2-2
TGCGCCAGCAGCTCGACTAGCGGGCAAAACATTCAGTACTTC	CASSSTSGQNIQYF	few	TRBD2	TRBV5-1	TRBJ2-4
TGCAGCGTTGCCAGGGGGATGGCTTACGAGCAGTACTTC	CSVARGMAYEQYF	many	TRBD1	TRBV29-1	TRBJ2-7
TGTGCCAGCAGCTTAGATGTGGAACGGGGACTAGCGGCCTACAATGAGCAGTTCTTC	CASSLDVERGLAAYNEQFF	few	TRBD2	TRBV11-2	TRBJ2-1
TGTGCCAGCAGCTCCGAGGCAGGGTTCACAGATACGCAGTATTTT	CASSSEAGFTDTQYF	-	-	TRBV28	TRBJ2-3
TGTGCCAGCAGATCGGGGGATCGGGAGACCCAGTACTTC	CASRSGDRETQYF	few	-	TRBV7-9	TRBJ2-5
TGTGCCAGCAGCCCTCCGGGTTCCTACGAGCAGTACTTC	CASSPPGSYEQYF	many	-	TRBV7-9	TRBJ2-7
TGCGCCAGCAGCCGGGACAATGCAGATACGCAGTATTTT	CASSRDNADTQYF	few	-	TRBV5-1	TRBJ2-3
TGCGCCAGCAGCTTCGGGACAGGGGACTACGAGCAGTACTTC	CASSFGTGDYEQYF	many	TRBD1	TRBV5-1	TRBJ2-7
TGTGCCAGCAGCCCCTGGGACAGGATCCACGAGCAGTACTTC	CASSPWDRIHEQYF	few	TRBD1	TRBV13	TRBJ2-7
TGTGCCAGCAGTTCGCGGGGCGCCCATAATTCACCCCTCCACTTT	CASSSRGAHNSPLHF	few	-	TRBV28	TRBJ1-6
TGCAGTGCTATGAGCGGGAGGCTTAGCTCCTACAATGAGCAGTTCTTC	CSAMSGRLSSYNEQFF	-	TRBD2	TRBV20-1	TRBJ2-1
TGCGCCAGCAGCTTGGCCACGGGACTAGCGGGGGGAGATACGCAGTATTTT	CASSLATGLAGGDTQYF	-	TRBD2	TRBV5-1	TRBJ2-3
TGTGCCAGCAGATCTAGCGGGGGGCAAGAGACCCAGTACTTC	CASRSSGGQETQYF	many	TRBD2	TRBV7-2	TRBJ2-5
TGTGCCAGCAGCCAAGTAACGGACTCCCCAACGGGTAACTATGGCTACACCTTC	CASSQVTDSPTGNYGYTF	-	-	TRBV3-1	TRBJ1-2
TGCGCCAGCAGCCAAGAGAAGGGGGGAACAAAAGATACGCAGTATTTT	CASSQEKGGTKDTQYF	many	-	TRBV4-1	TRBJ2-3
TGTGCCAGCAGCCAAGAGCCCCCTTCCCTGACAGGGGGGAATGGCTACACCTTC	CASSQEPPSLTGGNGYTF	many	TRBD1	TRBV4-2	TRBJ1-2
TGCAGCGTTGAAGAGAGACTAGCGGGAGGGCCTGGCACAGATACGCAGTATTTT	CSVEERLAGGPGTDTQYF	few	TRBD2	TRBV29-1	TRBJ2-3
TGTGCCAGCACTCACCGCGAAGGCCAGGCCCCCCTCCACTTT	CASTHREGQAPLHF	many	-	TRBV3-1	TRBJ1-6
TGCAGTGCTCCGCCCGGGGGAGATCTGAATGAGCAGTTCTTC	CSAPPGGDLNEQFF	few	-	TRBV20-1	TRBJ2-1
TGTGCCAGCAGCGGCGGGGGGAAAAGCTCCTACGAGCAGTACTTC	CASSGGGKSSYEQYF	many	TRBD2	TRBV3-1	TRBJ2-7
TGTGCCAGCAGTTACAGACAGGGGTTTTCAGATACGCAGTATTTT	CASSYRQGFSDTQYF	-	TRBD1	TRBV6-5	TRBJ2-3
TGCAGCGTTGAAGACAGGGGGCAATATTATGGCTACACCTTC	CSVEDRGQYYGYTF	many	TRBD1	TRBV29-1	TRBJ1-2
TGTGCCAGCAGCTTAGAGGCTAGCGGGAGTTACGAGCAGTACTTC	CASSLEASGSYEQYF	many	TRBD2	TRBV11-2	TRBJ2-7
TGCAGCGTTGAACTAATACATGAGCAGTTCTTC	CSVELIHEQFF	-	-	TRBV29-1	TRBJ2-1